This T cell receptor (beta chain) was documented in a study of blood T cell repertoires in COVID-19. Study at large: The United States, Italy and Spain provided the acute and convalescent COVID-19 samples. In each case, the material was cDNA or gDNA derived from T cells, B-cell-depleted T cells, or PBMCs.

Original processing methods: Nucleated cell number was recorded as an estimate derived from reference gene primer amplification. Sequenced by immunoSEQ multiplex PCR; TCRdb stores in-frame clones only, minus some. The V and J calls and clone size were taken over from that table, and D and trimming were inferred from the DNA. This sample has around 200,000 clones, with more than 75% found just once. The CDR3 is made up of 16 amino acids. V lost 4 bases and J 6 bases, leaving 21 bases between the germline ends. Per the germline V gene, CDR1 is SGHRS and CDR2 is YFSETQ. V usage is TRBV5-1 and J usage is TRBJ2-3; D may be TRBD2 (6 bases). Sequencing used peripheral blood. This clonotype originated in a woman older than 75 with acute or convalescent COVID-19. The CDR3 sequence: CASSRQVGGSMDTQYF. Here the CDR3 DNA reads TGCGCCAGCAGCAGGCAGGTCGGGGGATCCATGGATACGCAGTATTTT. The full variable domain, rest sourced from reference TRBV5-1 and TRBJ2-3, is KAGVTQTPRYLIKTRGQQVTLSCSPISGHRSVSWYQQTPGQGLQFLFEYFSETQRNKGNFPGRFSGRQFSNSRSEMNVSTLELGDSALYLCASSRQVGGSMDTQYFGPGTRLTVL.